The next 7 T cell receptor beta chains were all read from a single sample in a study of blood T cell repertoires in COVID-19. Some clones are missing from TCRdb's copy, which holds only in-frame ones; the method was immunoSEQ multiplex PCR. The table includes roughly 420,000 clones, roughly 90% detected once. The source material was PBMCs or T cells enriched from blood (not recorded which). These receptors originate from a young woman with acute COVID-19.

The chain couples TRBV3-1 (or the pseudogene TRBV3-2) to TRBJ1-1; D is possibly TRBD1 (5 bases). In germline, CDR1 is LGHDT, CDR2 YNNKEL (reference sequence). Trimming removed 0 bases at V and 1 base at J, with 6 bases between. CDR3 length: 14 residues. The CDR3 DNA follows: TGTGCCAGCAGCCAAGAGGGGGGGAACACTGAAGCTTTCTTT. Protein product: CASSQEGGNTEAFF.

J is TRBJ2-1 and V is TRBV27, with TRBD2 as a possible D gene (6 bases). Trimming removed 7 bases at V and 3 bases at J, with 16 bases between. The CDR3 runs to 15 residues. Germline V gene data show CDR1 as MNHEY and CDR2 as SMNVEV (reference sequence). DNA of the CDR3: TGTGCCAGCACCAGGTGGCAGGGACTCTACAATGAGCAGTTCTTC. Its translation: CASTRWQGLYNEQFF.

This chain links TRBV4-1 with TRBJ2-2; 7 bases align to TRBD2. CDR1 MGHRA and CDR2 YSYEKL come from the germline V gene. The CDR3 spans 16 residues. The trim removed 0 bases at V and 4 bases at J, leaving 5 bases unmatched. As DNA, the CDR3 is TGCGCCAGCAGCCAAGATGGGGCGGGGGTCACCGGGGAGCTGTTTTTT. Translated, it gives CASSQDGAGVTGELFF.

This chain uses TRBV23-1 with TRBJ1-6; maybe TRBD1 (5 bases). TRBV23-1 is recorded as an ORF, its role being uncertain. CDR3 length equals 16 residues. Deletions cut 7 bases from V and 8 bases from J, with 21 bases between. DNA of the CDR3: TGCGCCAGCACTCCTCAGGGAAGCAAGTGGGATTCACCCCTCCACTTT. Translating it yields CASTPQGSKWDSPLHF.

This sequence joins TRBV19 and TRBJ1-6; D ambiguous. Germline lookup yields CDR1 LNHDA and CDR2 SQIVND (reference sequence). This CDR3 region has 14 residues. Trimming left V 5 bases short and J 5 bases short, with 10 bases between. CDR3 DNA: TGTGCCAGTAGTCTTGGGCGAAATAATTCACCCCTCCACTTT. This codes for CASSLGRNNSPLHF.

A single count supports this clone. The chain links TRBV9 to TRBJ2-7; D might be TRBD1 (6 bases). Germline-derived CDR1 and CDR2 are SGDLS and YYNGEE. The CDR3 extends over 15 amino acids. The V gene lost 4 bases and the J gene lost 3 bases, with 17 bases spanning the gap. The CDR3 region has the DNA TGTGCCAGCAGCAGGTGGGCGACAGGAGGCTACGAGCAGTACTTC. It is translated as CASSRWATGGYEQYF. The full variable domain, with the rest looked up from reference TRBV9 and TRBJ2-7, is DSGVTQTPKHLITATGQRVTLRCSPRSGDLSVYWYQQSLDQGLQFLIQYYNGEERAKGNILERFSAQQFPDLHSELNLSSLELGDSALYFCASSRWATGGYEQYFGPGTRLTVT.

The chain uses TRBV7-8 and TRBJ2-5, with 8 bases matching TRBD2. The CDR3 is 15 amino acids. Trimming cost V 7 bases and J 1 base; bases outside gene matches: 8. CDR1 is SGHVS and CDR2 is FQNEAQ in the germline V gene. The DNA for the CDR3 is TGTGCCAGCATACATGGACTAGCAAGCCAAGAGACCCAGTACTTC. Translating it yields CASIHGLASQETQYF.